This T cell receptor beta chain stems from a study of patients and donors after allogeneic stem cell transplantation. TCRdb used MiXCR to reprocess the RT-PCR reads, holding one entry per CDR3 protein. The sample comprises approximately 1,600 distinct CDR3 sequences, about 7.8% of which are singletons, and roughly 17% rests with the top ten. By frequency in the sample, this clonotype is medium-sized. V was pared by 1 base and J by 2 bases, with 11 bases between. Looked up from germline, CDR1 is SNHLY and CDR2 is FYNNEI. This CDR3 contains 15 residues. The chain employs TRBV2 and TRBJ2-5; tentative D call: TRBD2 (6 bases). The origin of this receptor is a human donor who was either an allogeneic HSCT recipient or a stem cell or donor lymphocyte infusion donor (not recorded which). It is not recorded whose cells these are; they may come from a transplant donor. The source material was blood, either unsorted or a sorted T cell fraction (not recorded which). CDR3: CASSEVDRGQETQYF. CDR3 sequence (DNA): TGTGCCAGCAGTGAAGTGGACCGGGGGCAAGAGACCCAGTACTTC.